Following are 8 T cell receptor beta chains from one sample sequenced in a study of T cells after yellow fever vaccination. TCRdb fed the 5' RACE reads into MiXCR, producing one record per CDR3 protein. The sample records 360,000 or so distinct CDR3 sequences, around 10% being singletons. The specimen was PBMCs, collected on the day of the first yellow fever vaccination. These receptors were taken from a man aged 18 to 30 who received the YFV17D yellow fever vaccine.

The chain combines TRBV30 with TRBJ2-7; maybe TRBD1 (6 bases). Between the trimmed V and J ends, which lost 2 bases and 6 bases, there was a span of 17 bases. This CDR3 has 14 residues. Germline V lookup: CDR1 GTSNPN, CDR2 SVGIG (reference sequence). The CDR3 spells CAWSSRGQSPEQYF. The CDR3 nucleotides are TGTGCCTGGAGTTCCCGAGGACAGAGCCCCGAGCAGTACTTC.

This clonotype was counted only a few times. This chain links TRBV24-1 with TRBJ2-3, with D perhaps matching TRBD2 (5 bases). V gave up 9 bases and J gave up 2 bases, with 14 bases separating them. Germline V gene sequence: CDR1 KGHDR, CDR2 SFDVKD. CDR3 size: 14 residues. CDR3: CATGSGDFTDTQYF. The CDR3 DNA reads TGTGCCACCGGCAGCGGTGACTTCACAGATACGCAGTATTTT.

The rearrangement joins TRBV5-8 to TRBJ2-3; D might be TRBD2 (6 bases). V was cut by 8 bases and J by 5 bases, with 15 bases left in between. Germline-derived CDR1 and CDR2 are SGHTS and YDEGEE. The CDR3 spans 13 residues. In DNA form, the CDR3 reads TGTGCCAGGAGCGCGGGGTTTGGAGATACGCAGTATTTT. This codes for CARSAGFGDTQYF.

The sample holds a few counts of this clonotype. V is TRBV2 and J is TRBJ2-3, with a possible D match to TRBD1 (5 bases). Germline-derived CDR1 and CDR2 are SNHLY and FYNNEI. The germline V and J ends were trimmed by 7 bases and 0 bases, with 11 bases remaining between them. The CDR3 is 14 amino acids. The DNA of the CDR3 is TGTGCCAGCATAGGCAGGGAAAGCACAGATACGCAGTATTTT. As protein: CASIGRESTDTQYF.

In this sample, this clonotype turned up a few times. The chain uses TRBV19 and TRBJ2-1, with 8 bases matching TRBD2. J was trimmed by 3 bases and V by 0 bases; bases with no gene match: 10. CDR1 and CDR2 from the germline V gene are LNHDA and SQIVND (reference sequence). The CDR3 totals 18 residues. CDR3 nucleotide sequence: TGTGCCAGTAGTATAGACGGGGGGGCGAGGCCCCTCTACAATGAGCAGTTCTTC. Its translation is CASSIDGGARPLYNEQFF.

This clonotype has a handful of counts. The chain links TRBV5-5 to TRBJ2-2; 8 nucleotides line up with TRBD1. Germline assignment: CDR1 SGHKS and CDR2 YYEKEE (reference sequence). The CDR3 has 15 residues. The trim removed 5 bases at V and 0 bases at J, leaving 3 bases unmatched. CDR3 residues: CASRRQGTNTGELFF. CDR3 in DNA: TGTGCCAGCAGACGACAGGGGACGAACACCGGGGAGCTGTTTTTT.

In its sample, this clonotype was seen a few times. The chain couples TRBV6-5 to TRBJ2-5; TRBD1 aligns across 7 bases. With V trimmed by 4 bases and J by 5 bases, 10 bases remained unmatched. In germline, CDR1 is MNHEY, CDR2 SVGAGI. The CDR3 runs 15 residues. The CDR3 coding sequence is TGTGCCAGCAGTTTACCGACAGGGACCTGGGAGACCCAGTACTTC. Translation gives CASSLPTGTWETQYF.

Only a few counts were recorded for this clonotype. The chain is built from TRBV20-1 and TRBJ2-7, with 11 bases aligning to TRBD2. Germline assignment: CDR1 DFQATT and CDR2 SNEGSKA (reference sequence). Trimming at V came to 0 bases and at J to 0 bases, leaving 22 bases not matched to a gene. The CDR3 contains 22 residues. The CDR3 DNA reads TGCAGTGCTAGAGATCGCCTAACGTCCTGGGGGGGACTAGCGGATCCCTCCTACGAGCAGTACTTC. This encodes CSARDRLTSWGGLADPSYEQYF.